Listed here are 25 T cell receptor beta chains from one sample, sequenced in a study of CD8+CD57+ T cells in acquired aplastic anemia. Genomic DNA, the template, was used for profiling of the TCR beta VDJ and CDR3. TCRdb itself ran the reads through MiXCR, one entry per CDR3 protein. Of some 180,000 distinct CDR3 sequences listed, 48% are singletons. Flow cytometry had shown expanded CD8+CD57+ cells in the patients chosen for sequencing. Sequencing was performed on sorted CD4+, CD8+, or CD8+CD57+ T cells (not recorded which) from PBMCs. The receptor set was obtained from a human donor with aplastic anemia.

This clonotype appeared a few times. This chain connects TRBV27 to TRBJ1-6; D is possibly TRBD1 (5 bases). CDR3 length: 13 amino acids. V lost 6 bases and J 13 bases, leaving 16 bases between the germline ends. The germline V gene encodes CDR1 MNHEY and CDR2 SMNVEV (reference sequence). The CDR3 loop reads CASRSEVWGPLHF. The DNA for the CDR3 is TGTGCCAGCAGATCGGAGGTTTGGGGGCCCCTCCACTTT.

The V and J genes are TRBV5-1 and TRBJ2-1; 12 bases map to TRBD2. There are 17 residues in the CDR3. Germline V gives CDR1 SGHRS, CDR2 YFSETQ. J gave up 10 bases and V 4 bases, and 15 bases lay outside the gene matches. The CDR3 reads CASSPYNVLAGGAEQFF. In DNA, the CDR3 is TGCGCCAGCAGCCCATACAACGTTCTAGCGGGGGGGGCGGAGCAGTTCTTC.

This clonotype was seen ten or more times. V and J are TRBV2 and TRBJ2-1, with 14 positions matching TRBD2. With 10 bases clipped from V and 1 base from J, the junction kept 9 bases outside the gene matches. CDR3 size: 17 residues. Germline CDR1 and CDR2: SNHLY and FYNNEI. The DNA of the CDR3 is TGTGCCACCCCAACCCGACTAGCGGGGGGGTCCTACAATGAGCAGTTCTTC. It translates to CATPTRLAGGSYNEQFF.

This clonotype was seen a few times. The rearrangement joins TRBV2 to TRBJ1-6, with a weak D call TRBD1 (5 bases). Germline V gene lookup returns CDR1 SNHLY and CDR2 FYNNEI. The CDR3 extends over 13 amino acids. Trimming took 8 bases from V and 7 from J, leaving 12 bases between them. In DNA form, the CDR3 reads TGTGCCAGCCGGGACGGGGGGAATTCACCCCTCCACTTT. Protein: CASRDGGNSPLHF.

In its sample, this clonotype was seen many times. The chain is built from TRBV20-1 and TRBJ2-7; 9 bases match TRBD2. CDR1 and CDR2 (germline): DFQATT, SNEGSKA (reference sequence). Losses at the gene ends were 0 bases for V and 3 bases for J; bases not matched to a gene: 3. This CDR3 contains 14 residues. The CDR3 loop reads CSAREAGGYYEQYF. In DNA form, the CDR3 reads TGCAGTGCTAGAGAGGCGGGGGGGTACTACGAGCAGTACTTC.

There are many counts of this clonotype. The chain employs TRBV5-6 and TRBJ2-2, with a possible D match to TRBD2 (5 bases). V was trimmed by 0 bases and J by 5 bases, leaving 11 bases between them. CDR1 and CDR2 (germline): SGHDT, YYEEEE. The CDR3 has 15 amino acids. Here the CDR3 DNA reads TGTGCCAGCAGCTTGGTGCTCACTAGTACCGGGGAGCTGTTTTTT. It specifies CASSLVLTSTGELFF.

The V gene is TRBV7-6, the J gene TRBJ2-3, with D possibly TRBD2 on 5 matching bases. V was clipped by 4 bases and J by 0 bases, with 14 bases between them. This CDR3 is built from 16 residues. The germline gives CDR1 SGHVS, CDR2 FNYEAQ. CDR3 sequence reads: CASSSGLITSTDTQYF. The CDR3, as DNA: TGTGCCAGCAGCTCAGGACTGATAACCAGCACAGATACGCAGTATTTT.

V usage is TRBV10-1 and J usage is TRBJ2-7; 9 nucleotides agree with TRBD1. The CDR3 covers 15 residues. The J segment lost 0 bases and the V segment lost 6 bases, leaving 6 bases of the junction unmatched. Germline V gives CDR1 WNHNN, CDR2 SYGVQD (reference sequence). The CDR3 here is CASRWGTGISYEQYF. The CDR3 bases are TGCGCCAGCAGATGGGGGACAGGGATCTCCTACGAGCAGTACTTC.

The chain carries TRBV14 and TRBJ1-2; 8 positions match TRBD1. V lost 4 bases and J lost 4; bases outside the gene matches: 14. The CDR3 loop spans 17 amino acids. Germline V lookup: CDR1 SGHDN, CDR2 FVKESK. The CDR3 sequence: CASSPRTGMEAFYGYTF. In DNA form, the CDR3 reads TGTGCCAGCAGCCCCCGGACAGGGATGGAGGCCTTCTATGGCTACACCTTC.

There are a few counts of this clonotype. The genes are TRBV24-1 and TRBJ2-3; 15 nucleotides align to TRBD2. In germline, CDR1 is KGHDR, CDR2 SFDVKD. The CDR3 extends over 17 amino acids. With 3 bases clipped from V and 3 bases from J, the junction kept 3 bases outside the gene matches. CDR3 in amino acids: CATSDPGLAGGTDTQYF. The CDR3 nucleotides are TGTGCCACCAGTGATCCCGGACTAGCGGGGGGGACAGATACGCAGTATTTT.

This clonotype was observed many times. The chain combines TRBV5-6 with TRBJ2-1; 8 nucleotides align to TRBD2. The CDR3 runs 15 residues. V lost 4 bases and J lost 5; bases outside the gene matches: 8. The germline gives CDR1 SGHDT, CDR2 YYEEEE. CDR3 sequence reads: CASSRGGGLHNEQFF. CDR3 DNA: TGTGCCAGCAGCCGGGGCGGGGGGCTACACAATGAGCAGTTCTTC. Combining the CDR3 with reference TRBV5-6 and TRBJ2-1 gives the whole variable domain DAGVTQSPTHLIKTRGQQVTLRCSPKSGHDTVSWYQQALGQGPQFIFQYYEEEERQRGNFPDRFSGHQFPNYSSELNVNALLLGDSALYLCASSRGGGLHNEQFFGPGTRLTVL.

The chain joins TRBV10-3 to TRBJ2-1, with 7 bases aligning to TRBD1. Per the germline V gene, CDR1 is ENHRY and CDR2 is SYGVKD. Trimming removed 3 bases from V and 0 bases from J; junction bases left unmatched: 2. The CDR3 runs to 15 residues. The CDR3 DNA reads TGTGCCATCAGTGACCGGGACAGCTCCTACAATGAGCAGTTCTTC. Its translation is CAISDRDSSYNEQFF.

The CDR3 region is CAISVDKGFGELFF. The CDR3 DNA is TGTGCCATCAGTGTGGACAAGGGGTTCGGGGAGCTGTTTTTT. The V call is TRBV10-3, the J call TRBJ2-2, with a weak D call TRBD1 (5 bases). In germline, CDR1 is ENHRY, CDR2 SYGVKD. The V end lost 4 bases, the J end lost 7 bases, and 13 bases lay between the germline ends. This CDR3 spans 14 amino acids.

This clonotype was found many times. This chain uses TRBV10-1 with TRBJ1-6; unclear D gene. The CDR3 length is 16 residues. Trimming pared 4 bases from V and 0 bases from J, leaving 10 bases between. The germline V gene encodes CDR1 WNHNN and CDR2 SYGVQD (reference sequence). CDR3 coding DNA: TGCGCCAGCAGTGGAGGGCCGAGCTCCTATAATTCACCCCTCCACTTT. It is translated as CASSGGPSSYNSPLHF.

This clonotype was picked up a small number of times. The rearrangement uses TRBV19 and TRBJ1-5, with D unclear. V was shortened by 5 bases and J by 9 bases, with 14 bases between the two germline ends. Germline V gives CDR1 LNHDA, CDR2 SQIVND (reference sequence). The CDR3 extends over 13 amino acids. Here the CDR3 reads CASSRPRHPPQHF. DNA for the CDR3: TGTGCCAGTAGTCGACCCAGACATCCGCCCCAGCATTTT.

A word on this clonotype: Sequence at one end of the junction differs from germline and may be a read error. J is TRBJ2-2 and V is TRBV14; the D call may be TRBD1 or TRBD2 (6 bases each). This CDR3 contains 16 residues. CDR1 SGHDN and CDR2 FVKESK come from the germline V gene. The CDR3 coding sequence is TGTGCCAGCGGCCAAGATAGGGGGGCCGGCCCCGGGGAGCTGTTTTTT. It translates to CASGQDRGAGPGELFF.

This clonotype was observed at least ten times. The rearrangement joins TRBV2 to TRBJ1-6; D call uncertain. Deletions cut 6 bases from V and 8 bases from J, with 23 bases between. Germline V lookup: CDR1 SNHLY, CDR2 FYNNEI. There are 17 residues in the CDR3. The CDR3, as DNA: TGTGCCAGCAGAAGAAGGATGGGATCAGGAGGATATTCACCCCTCCACTTT. Translating gives CASRRRMGSGGYSPLHF.

The CDR3 spells CSAGRGGVTQYF. The CDR3 bases are TGCAGTGCTGGACGGGGGGGTGTGACCCAGTACTTC. This sequence joins TRBV20-1 and TRBJ2-5; TRBD2 agrees at 8 bases. Germline CDR1 DFQATT, CDR2 SNEGSKA (reference sequence). Trimming at V came to 5 bases and at J to 7 bases, leaving 6 bases not matched to a gene. The length of the CDR3 is 12 residues.

This clonotype occurred a few times. A much more abundant neighbour one base away suggests this may be a read error. This rearrangement joins TRBV7-9 to TRBJ2-1, with 8 bases fitting TRBD2. V gave up 5 bases and J gave up 13 bases; unmatched junction bases: 13. In germline, CDR1 is SEHNR, CDR2 FQNEAQ (reference sequence). The CDR3 extends over 14 amino acids. CDR3 nucleotide sequence: TGTGCCAGCAGCCTCGGACCAGCGGGGGTTTTTCAGTTCTTC. This sequence encodes CASSLGPAGVFQFF.

The chain combines TRBV20-1 with TRBJ2-7, with 7 bases aligning to TRBD2. Trimming removed 1 base from V and 5 bases from J; junction bases left unmatched: 2. Germline CDR1 DFQATT, CDR2 SNEGSKA (reference sequence). This CDR3 has 12 amino acids. The chain's CDR3 is CSARGAGDEQYF. The CDR3 DNA follows: TGCAGTGCTAGAGGGGCGGGAGACGAGCAGTACTTC.

This clonotype was picked up many times. The gene calls are TRBV25-1 and TRBJ2-6; 11 nucleotides agree with TRBD1. The J segment lost 1 base and the V segment lost 6 bases, leaving 8 bases of the junction unmatched. Germline V gene lookup returns CDR1 MGHDK and CDR2 SYGVNS. The CDR3 is made up of 18 amino acids. The CDR3 region is CASRASGQGVSGANVLTF. Written as DNA, the CDR3 is TGTGCCAGCAGAGCGTCGGGACAGGGGGTTTCTGGGGCCAACGTCCTGACTTTC.

The chain is built from TRBV10-1 and TRBJ1-1, with a possible D match to TRBD1 (6 bases). V was cut by 7 bases and J by 0 bases, with 18 bases left in between. Germline V gene data show CDR1 as WNHNN and CDR2 as SYGVQD (reference sequence). CDR3 size: 16 residues. Written as DNA, the CDR3 is TGCGCCAGCATGGCGGGGGGCTCCACTTTGAACACTGAAGCTTTCTTT. This sequence encodes CASMAGGSTLNTEAFF.

This chain connects TRBV20-1 to TRBJ1-4; D remains ambiguous. The ends were cut back, 0 bases at V and 8 bases at J, with 4 bases in the middle. This CDR3 is 11 amino acids long. Germline lookup yields CDR1 DFQATT and CDR2 SNEGSKA (reference sequence). CDR3 in DNA: TGCAGTGCTAGAGATTTGGAAAAACTGTTTTTT. It translates to CSARDLEKLFF.

This clonotype occurred many times. The rearrangement uses TRBV2 and TRBJ2-5, with D possibly matching TRBD2 (6 bases). V lost 8 bases, J lost 5 bases, and 12 bases lay in between. From germline, CDR1 is SNHLY and CDR2 FYNNEI. The CDR3 is 12 amino acids. CDR3 bases: TGTGCCAGCCTTCGGGGGTGGGAGACCCAGTACTTC. It codes for CASLRGWETQYF. The full variable domain, its missing parts supplied by reference TRBV2 and TRBJ2-5, is EPEVTQTPSHQVTQMGQEVILRCVPISNHLYFYWYRQILGQKVEFLVSFYNNEISEKSEIFDDQFSVERPDGSNFTLKIRSTKLEDSAMYFCASLRGWETQYFGPGTRLLVL.

The chain couples TRBV24-1 to TRBJ2-7; D uncertain. Germline V lookup: CDR1 KGHDR, CDR2 SFDVKD. Trimming removed 1 base at V and 1 base at J, with 4 bases between. The CDR3 is 13 residues long. This chain's CDR3 is CATSDFPSYEQYF. CDR3 nucleotides: TGTGCCACCAGTGATTTCCCTTCCTACGAGCAGTACTTC.